This T cell receptor (beta chain) originates from a study of blood T cell repertoires in COVID-19. Data came from immunoSEQ multiplex PCR; TCRdb stores just in-frame clones and leaves some out. This table holds about 100,000 clones, approximately 86% found once. This CDR3 has 16 amino acids. The V gene's germline CDR1 is SGHTA and CDR2 FQGNSA. V was cut by 1 base and J by 4 bases, with 14 bases left in between. The sequencing input was peripheral blood. V gene TRBV7-2 combines with J gene TRBJ2-1; weak D call: TRBD1 (6 bases). The clonotype originates from a human donor in a cohort sampled during active COVID-19. CDR3: CASSLVGGGGYNEQFF. The CDR3 DNA sequence: TGTGCCAGCAGCTTAGTTGGTGGGGGCGGATACAATGAGCAGTTCTTC.